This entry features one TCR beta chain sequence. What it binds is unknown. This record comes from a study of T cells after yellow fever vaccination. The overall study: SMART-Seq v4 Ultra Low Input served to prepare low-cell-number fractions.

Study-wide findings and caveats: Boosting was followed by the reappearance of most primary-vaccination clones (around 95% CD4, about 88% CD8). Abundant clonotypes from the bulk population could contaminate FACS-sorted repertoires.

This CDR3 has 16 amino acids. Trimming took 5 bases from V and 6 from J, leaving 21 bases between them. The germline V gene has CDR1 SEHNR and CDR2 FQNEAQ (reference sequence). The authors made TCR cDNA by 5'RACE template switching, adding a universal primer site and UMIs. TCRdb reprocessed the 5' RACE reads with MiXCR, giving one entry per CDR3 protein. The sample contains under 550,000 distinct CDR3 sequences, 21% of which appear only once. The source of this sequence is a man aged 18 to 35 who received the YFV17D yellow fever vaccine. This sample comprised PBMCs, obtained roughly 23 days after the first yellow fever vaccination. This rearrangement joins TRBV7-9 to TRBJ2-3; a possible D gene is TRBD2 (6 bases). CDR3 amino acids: CASSLGQAGRADTQYF. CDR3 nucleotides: TGTGCCAGCAGCCTGGGCCAGGCGGGAAGAGCTGATACGCAGTATTTT. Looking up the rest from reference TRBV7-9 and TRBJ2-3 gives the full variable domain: DTGVSQNPRHKITKRGQNVTFRCDPISEHNRLYWYRQTLGQGPEFLTYFQNEAQLEKSRLLSDRFSAERPKGSFSTLEIQRTEQGDSAMYLCASSLGQAGRADTQYFGPGTRLTVL.